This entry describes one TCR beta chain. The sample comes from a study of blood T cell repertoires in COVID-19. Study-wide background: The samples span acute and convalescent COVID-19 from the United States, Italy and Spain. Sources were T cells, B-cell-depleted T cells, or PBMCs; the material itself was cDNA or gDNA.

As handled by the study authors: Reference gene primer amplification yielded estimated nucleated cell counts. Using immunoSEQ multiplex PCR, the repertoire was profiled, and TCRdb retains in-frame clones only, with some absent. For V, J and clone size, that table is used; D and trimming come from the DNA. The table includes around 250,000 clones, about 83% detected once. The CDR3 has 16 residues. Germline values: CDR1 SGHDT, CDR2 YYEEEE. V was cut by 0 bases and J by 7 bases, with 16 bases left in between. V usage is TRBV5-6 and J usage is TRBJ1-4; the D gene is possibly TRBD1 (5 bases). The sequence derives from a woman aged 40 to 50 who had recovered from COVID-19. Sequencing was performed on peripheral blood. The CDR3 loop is CASSLAKNRGTEKLFF. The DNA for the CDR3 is TGTGCCAGCAGCTTGGCCAAGAACCGGGGGACTGAAAAACTGTTTTTT. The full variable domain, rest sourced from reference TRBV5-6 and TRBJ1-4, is DAGVTQSPTHLIKTRGQQVTLRCSPKSGHDTVSWYQQALGQGPQFIFQYYEEEERQRGNFPDRFSGHQFPNYSSELNVNALLLGDSALYLCASSLAKNRGTEKLFFGSGTQLSVL.